Each of the 22 T cell receptor beta chains below was sequenced from the same sample in a study of blood T cell repertoires in COVID-19. Profiled with immunoSEQ multiplex PCR; TCRdb holds only in-frame clones, not every one. The sample includes around 300,000 clones, roughly 88% of them seen just once. The sequencing sample was made of PBMCs or T cells enriched from blood (not recorded which). These receptors all stem from a man younger than 45 who had recovered from COVID-19.

V usage is TRBV6-5 and J usage is TRBJ2-3, with 10 bases that match TRBD1. Germline V gene data show CDR1 as MNHEY and CDR2 as SVGAGI. J was trimmed by 5 bases and V by 10 bases; bases with no gene match: 6. The CDR3 is 13 amino acids. In DNA form, the CDR3 reads TGTGCCACAGGGACAGGGGATGTAGATACGCAGTATTTT. The encoded protein is CATGTGDVDTQYF.

The chain carries TRBV21-1 and TRBJ1-4; TRBD1, as called in the table, went unchecked against the DNA. TRBV21-1 is labeled a pseudogene. The CDR3 loop spans 16 amino acids. The CDR3 protein is CASSTLAQGASEKLFF. The CDR3 bases are TGTGCCAGCAGCACTCTTGCCCAGGGGGCTAGTGAAAAACTGTTTTTT.

This clone was counted a single time. The chain is built from TRBV19 and TRBJ1-2, with TRBD1 as a possible D gene (6 bases). CDR3 length equals 12 residues. Trimming removed 5 bases from V and 5 bases from J, with 9 bases in between. Germline-derived CDR1 and CDR2 are LNHDA and SQIVND (reference sequence). CDR3 residues: CASSRQGYGYTF. The CDR3 DNA reads as TGTGCCAGTAGTCGTCAGGGGTATGGCTACACCTTC.

The rearrangement joins TRBV2 to TRBJ1-5, with TRBD1 matching 7 bases. The ends lost 3 bases at V and 7 bases at J; junction bases unmatched: 3. From germline, CDR1 is SNHLY and CDR2 FYNNEI. The CDR3 is 13 residues long. In DNA, the CDR3 is TGTGCCAGCAGTGATGAGGGGGCCCAGCCCCAGCATTTT. Its protein product is CASSDEGAQPQHF.

This clone was detected once. Other DNA sequences within the sample encode an identical CDR3. V gene TRBV4-1 combines with J gene TRBJ1-4; a possible D gene is TRBD1 (5 bases). The CDR3 is 15 amino acids. Trimming stripped 0 bases from V and 2 bases from J, with 7 bases between. Germline-derived CDR1 and CDR2 are MGHRA and YSYEKL. This CDR3 is CASSQDRGTNEKLFF. The DNA for the CDR3 is TGCGCCAGCAGCCAAGACCGGGGGACTAATGAAAAACTGTTTTTT.

This chain connects TRBV19 to TRBJ2-7; 13 bases align to TRBD2. The V gene end was trimmed by 3 bases and the J gene end by 7 bases; junction bases not matched to a gene: 6. The CDR3 is made up of 15 amino acids. Germline CDR1 reads LNHDA; CDR2 reads SQIVND (reference sequence). The CDR3 protein is CASSIRLAGGSEQYF. As DNA, the CDR3 is TGTGCCAGTAGTATTCGACTAGCGGGGGGTTCGGAGCAGTACTTC.

DNA for the CDR3: TGTGCCAGCAGCTTAGCCCAGGGTGACTACAATGAGCAGTTCTTC. This gives the protein CASSLAQGDYNEQFF. V is TRBV7-9 and J is TRBJ2-1; D is possibly TRBD1 (5 bases). The germline gives CDR1 SEHNR, CDR2 FQNEAQ (reference sequence). V was shortened by 0 bases and J by 3 bases, with 9 bases between the two germline ends. There are 15 residues in the CDR3.

As DNA, the CDR3 is TGTGCCAGCAGTTTCGGCGGGGGGGCCGGGGTAAACATTCAGTACTTC. It is translated as CASSFGGGAGVNIQYF. This rearrangement joins TRBV6-2 or TRBV6-3 to TRBJ2-4, with 9 bases identical to TRBD2. Germline V gives CDR1 MNHEY, CDR2 SVGEGT. The CDR3 has 16 residues. V trimming: 4 bases; J trimming: 6 bases; junction bases outside the gene matches: 10.

This chain joins TRBV5-1 and TRBJ2-1, with TRBD2 matching 8 bases. Looked up from germline, CDR1 is SGHRS and CDR2 is YFSETQ. The CDR3 totals 12 residues. After removal of 5 bases from V and 10 bases from J, the junction contained 5 bases not matched to a gene. The CDR3 here is CASRPVAGEQFF. CDR3 DNA: TGCGCCAGCAGACCCGTAGCGGGGGAGCAGTTCTTC.

Only a few counts were recorded for this clone. The rearrangement joins TRBV3-1 (or the pseudogene TRBV3-2) to TRBJ1-6; tentatively, D is TRBD1 (5 bases). CDR1 LGHDT and CDR2 YNNKEL come from the germline V gene (reference sequence). The CDR3 extends over 15 amino acids. Trimming removed 4 bases from V and 7 bases from J, with 14 bases in between. In DNA form, the CDR3 reads TGTGCCAGCAGCCCCCGGGGAGGGGTAAATTCACCCCTCCACTTT. Amino acids: CASSPRGGVNSPLHF.

Only a few counts were recorded for this clone. This rearrangement joins TRBV11-3 to TRBJ2-7; TRBD1 is a possible D gene (5 bases). Germline-derived CDR1 and CDR2 are SGHNT and YENEEA. V was trimmed by 5 bases and J by 1 base, leaving 9 bases between them. This CDR3 has 13 residues. The CDR3 loop is CASSLTVSYEQYF. The DNA for the CDR3 is TGTGCCAGCAGCCTGACAGTATCCTACGAGCAGTACTTC.

This rearrangement joins TRBV7-6 to TRBJ1-5, with TRBD1 as a possible D gene (6 bases). CDR3 size: 18 residues. V dropped 5 bases and J dropped 0 bases, with 20 bases sitting between them. CDR1 and CDR2 (germline): SGHVS, FNYEAQ. The CDR3 here is CASSPPVGTMYSNQPQHF. CDR3 nucleotide sequence: TGTGCCAGCAGCCCTCCCGTGGGGACAATGTATAGCAATCAGCCCCAGCATTTT.

The chain uses TRBV7-9 and TRBJ2-1, with D hard to call. The CDR3 runs 12 residues. Trimming took 3 bases from V and 9 from J, leaving 9 bases between them. Per germline, CDR1 SEHNR and CDR2 FQNEAQ (reference sequence). The CDR3 region is CASSFLELEQFF. The CDR3 coding sequence is TGTGCCAGCAGCTTTCTGGAGCTTGAGCAGTTCTTC. The whole variable domain, filled in from reference TRBV7-9 and TRBJ2-1, reads DTGVSQNPRHKITKRGQNVTFRCDPISEHNRLYWYRQTLGQGPEFLTYFQNEAQLEKSRLLSDRFSAERPKGSFSTLEIQRTEQGDSAMYLCASSFLELEQFFGPGTRLTVL.

This clone was found a few times. This sequence joins TRBV19 and TRBJ1-3; perhaps TRBD1 as D (5 bases). Germline V gene lookup returns CDR1 LNHDA and CDR2 SQIVND (reference sequence). The CDR3 is 14 amino acids. With 4 bases removed from V and 3 bases from J, the gap between germline ends came to 10 bases. The CDR3, as DNA: TGTGCCAGTAGTAAGCAGGGCGATGGAAACACCATATATTTT. Encoded protein: CASSKQGDGNTIYF.

The J gene is TRBJ1-2, the V gene TRBV5-1; D gene ambiguous. CDR3 length equals 14 residues. Germline V gene lookup returns CDR1 SGHRS and CDR2 YFSETQ. V lost 0 bases to trimming and J lost 1 base, with 7 bases between them. The CDR3 loop reads CASSLAASNYGYTF. The CDR3 DNA follows: TGCGCCAGCAGCTTGGCTGCCAGTAACTATGGCTACACCTTC.

V usage is TRBV5-6 and J usage is TRBJ2-7; TRBD2 matches 12 bases. Trimming cost V 4 bases and J 0 bases; bases outside gene matches: 2. Germline V gene lookup returns CDR1 SGHDT and CDR2 YYEEEE. The CDR3 consists of 15 residues. The CDR3 DNA reads as TGTGCCAGCAGCCAGGGACTAGCGGGCTCCTACGAGCAGTACTTC. This sequence encodes CASSQGLAGSYEQYF.

The chain couples TRBV28 to TRBJ2-7, with TRBD1 identical over 8 bases. The V gene's germline CDR1 is MDHEN and CDR2 SYDVKM. The V and J ends lost 3 bases and 3 bases, in that order; junction bases with no gene match: 4. This CDR3 contains 14 residues. For the CDR3, the DNA is TGTGCCAGCAGTTTCATCACAGGGGGCTACGAGCAGTACTTC. Translated: CASSFITGGYEQYF.

The genes are TRBV6-5 and TRBJ1-6, with a weak D call TRBD1 (6 bases). The CDR3 length is 14 residues. The ends were cut back, 5 bases at V and 4 bases at J, with 9 bases in the middle. The germline CDR1 and CDR2 sequences are MNHEY and SVGAGI. CDR3 DNA sequence: TGTGCCAGCAGTACGACAGGATATAATTCACCCCTCCACTTT. Protein sequence: CASSTTGYNSPLHF.

The chain is built from TRBV11-3 and TRBJ1-6, with TRBD1 matching 8 bases. This CDR3 has 15 amino acids. Germline CDR1 and CDR2: SGHNT and YENEEA. V shed 5 bases, J shed 5 bases, and the junction held 5 bases outside the gene matches. As DNA, the CDR3 is TGTGCCAGCAGCCCGGGCAGGGGGCATAATTCACCCCTCCACTTT. This gives the protein CASSPGRGHNSPLHF.

This clone was recorded once. The rearrangement uses TRBV9 and TRBJ2-3, with TRBD2 identical over 15 bases. Germline CDR1 SGDLS, CDR2 YYNGEE. The CDR3 runs to 15 residues. The trim removed 0 bases at V and 15 bases at J, leaving 8 bases unmatched. CDR3 sequence reads: CASSVAQGLAGGLYF. CDR3 nucleotide sequence: TGTGCCAGCAGCGTAGCTCAGGGACTAGCGGGGGGCCTCTATTTT. Together with reference TRBV9 and TRBJ2-3, the CDR3 gives the full variable domain: DSGVTQTPKHLITATGQRVTLRCSPRSGDLSVYWYQQSLDQGLQFLIQYYNGEERAKGNILERFSAQQFPDLHSELNLSSLELGDSALYFCASSVAQGLAGGLYFGPGTRLTVL.

The V call is TRBV3-1 (or the pseudogene TRBV3-2), the J call TRBJ2-5; TRBD1 is a possible D gene (6 bases). Germline values: CDR1 LGHDT, CDR2 YNNKEL (reference sequence). V was pared by 5 bases and J by 2 bases, with 15 bases between. The CDR3 sequence is 15 residues long. The CDR3: CASSRTGQLQETQYF. The CDR3 DNA is TGTGCCAGCAGCAGAACGGGACAACTGCAAGAGACCCAGTACTTC.

The genes are TRBV25-1 and TRBJ2-1; 7 positions match TRBD1. The germline V gene has CDR1 MGHDK and CDR2 SYGVNS. V was clipped by 4 bases and J by 8 bases; unmatched bases: 20. The CDR3 totals 18 residues. CDR3 amino acids: CASSAIYSGTGVYDEQFF. The CDR3 nucleotides are TGTGCCAGCAGTGCCATTTACTCCGGAACAGGGGTATACGATGAGCAGTTCTTC.